These T cell receptor beta chains were read from a single sample in a study of CD8 T cells in Susac syndrome. TCRdb analysed the immunoSEQ multiplex PCR reads with MiXCR anew, one entry per CDR3 protein. The sample records about 210,000 distinct CDR3 sequences, roughly 96% being singletons. Sequencing was performed on CD4+ T cells from PBMCs. The source of these receptors is a human donor with multiple sclerosis. CDR3s include the opening cysteine and the closing phenylalanine or tryptophan. The D gene is left open where the match is weak. Clone size, where shown, is once, few, many, or a class for clones that have expanded.

TRBV7-2	once	TRBJ2-7	.	14	TGTGCCAGCAGCTACTCTATTAGCTCCTACGAGCAGTACTTC	CASSYSISSYEQYF
TRBV7-6	.	TRBJ2-1	.	14	TGTGCCAGCAGCTCCCTTTTAGCAAGTAATGAGCAGTTCTTC	CASSSLLASNEQFF
TRBV29-1	.	TRBJ2-7	.	12	TGCAGCGTTGAGGGGCTAGCAGACGAGCAGTACTTC	CSVEGLADEQYF
TRBV3-1	.	TRBJ2-4	.	14	TGTGCCAGCAGCCGGAGGGGTAGCAAAAACATTCAGTACTTC	CASSRRGSKNIQYF
TRBV27	.	TRBJ2-3	.	15	TGTGCCAGCAGTCGGGACGGCTCTAGCACAGATACGCAGTATTTT	CASSRDGSSTDTQYF
TRBV20-1	.	TRBJ1-1	.	17	TGCAGTGCGGACCACTGGTTGGGGACTAAGGTGGGCACTGAAGCTTTCTTT	CSADHWLGTKVGTEAFF
TRBV20-1	.	TRBJ2-3	.	14	TGCAGTGCTAGACCCAGCGGCTTTACAGATACGCAGTATTTT	CSARPSGFTDTQYF
TRBV20-1	.	TRBJ2-7	TRBD1	13	TGCAGTGCTAGTGGACAGGCTCCCTACGAGCAGTACTTC	CSASGQAPYEQYF
TRBV21-1	.	TRBJ1-6	.	9	TGTGCCAGCATAATTCGGGTCCACTTT	CASIIRVHF
TRBV20-1	.	TRBJ1-5	TRBD1	14	TGCAGTGCTACGACAGGGGATAGAGGTCAGCCCCAGCATTTT	CSATTGDRGQPQHF
TRBV27	.	TRBJ2-7	.	14	TGTGCCAGCAGTTTTAGCGCGAGCTCCTACGAGCAGTACTTC	CASSFSASSYEQYF
TRBV18	.	TRBJ2-5	TRBD1	15	TGTGCCAGCTCACCGAACAGGGGGCTGGGGGAGACCCAGTACTTC	CASSPNRGLGETQYF
TRBV5-1	few	TRBJ2-3	.	13	TGCGCCAGCAGCTTGGGCCGCACAGATACGCAGTATTTT	CASSLGRTDTQYF
TRBV24-1	.	TRBJ2-3	.	16	TGTGCCACCAGTGATTTCGATCCCCACGGCACAGATACGCAGTATTTT	CATSDFDPHGTDTQYF
TRBV23-1	.	TRBJ1-2	TRBD1	14	TGCGCCAGCAGTCGACCCGGGACAGGGGCTGGCTACACCTTC	CASSRPGTGAGYTF
TRBV20-1	.	TRBJ2-3	.	12	TGCAGTGCTACGCCCCCAATAGATACGCAGTATTTT	CSATPPIDTQYF
TRBV14	.	TRBJ2-5	.	15	TGTGCCAGCAGCCAAGAAATGACTGGACAAGAGACCCAGTACTTC	CASSQEMTGQETQYF
TRBV29-1	once	TRBJ2-5	.	13	TGCAGCGTTCTTAAATCCCAGGGGGAGACCCAGTACTTC	CSVLKSQGETQYF
TRBV4-2	.	TRBJ1-1	.	14	TGTGCCAGCAGCCAAGATAATGGCTCCTTTGAAGCTTTCTTT	CASSQDNGSFEAFF
TRBV20-1	.	TRBJ2-5	TRBD2	12	TGCAGTGTCGGGACTAGCGGAGAGACCCAGTACTTC	CSVGTSGETQYF